This TCR beta chain emerged from a study of blood T cell repertoires in COVID-19. In the original analysis: Estimation of nucleated cell counts relied on the amplification of reference gene primers. Using immunoSEQ multiplex PCR, the repertoire was profiled, and TCRdb retains in-frame clones only, with some absent. V, J and clone size are those of that table, while D and trimming were read from the DNA. The table has 280,000 or so clones, about 80% seen once. The CDR3 consists of 15 residues. The germline V and J ends were trimmed by 0 bases and 5 bases, with 11 bases remaining between them. Per the germline V gene, CDR1 is SGHTS and CDR2 is YDEGEE.

The V and J genes are TRBV5-8 and TRBJ2-2; a possible D gene is TRBD2 (5 bases). The source material was peripheral blood. The sequence derives from a woman aged 50 to 60 who had recovered from COVID-19. CDR3: CASSLGFTRTGELFF. CDR3 sequence (DNA): TGTGCCAGCAGCTTGGGTTTTACTAGGACCGGGGAGCTGTTTTTT.